Each of the 5 T cell receptor beta chains below was sequenced from the same sample in a study of OX40 agonist ivuxolimab in advanced cancers. Using immunoSEQ multiplex PCR, the repertoire was profiled, and TCRdb retains in-frame clones only, with some absent. The sample holds tens of thousands of clones, around 86% seen once. The sequences come from CD4+ or CD8+ T cells sorted from blood, collected in a trial of the OX40 agonist ivuxolimab. The receptors here all came from an adult with an advanced solid tumor such as melanoma, head and neck, liver or kidney cancer.

This sequence joins TRBV2 and TRBJ1-2; D gene ambiguous. CDR3 length: 15 amino acids. V lost 7 bases to trimming and J lost 4 bases, with 19 bases between them. Germline CDR1 reads SNHLY; CDR2 reads FYNNEI. The CDR3 sequence: CASIDGLDGPYGYTF. CDR3 DNA sequence: TGTGCCAGCATCGATGGTTTGGACGGCCCCTATGGCTACACCTTC.

This rearrangement joins TRBV5-1 to TRBJ2-5; D gene uncertain. Germline CDR1 reads SGHRS; CDR2 reads YFSETQ. The CDR3 runs to 14 residues. The V gene lost 5 bases and the J gene lost 7 bases, with 18 bases spanning the gap. The CDR3 sequence is CASSTEPPSGTQYF. DNA for the CDR3: TGCGCCAGCAGTACCGAACCCCCGTCGGGGACCCAGTACTTC.

This clone was observed a single time. J is TRBJ2-7 and V is TRBV19; D perhaps matches TRBD1 (5 bases). Germline values: CDR1 LNHDA, CDR2 SQIVND (reference sequence). CDR3 length: 15 amino acids. V shed 4 bases and J shed 4 bases, with 17 bases lying between them. CDR3 DNA sequence: TGTGCCAGTAGTAGGTCTGTTACAGGAAATTACGAGCAGTACTTC. Residues: CASSRSVTGNYEQYF.

The J gene is TRBJ2-5, the V gene TRBV29-1; D is tentatively TRBD1 or TRBD2 (5 bases each). V shed 4 bases and J shed 5 bases, with 14 bases lying between them. Germline CDR1 and CDR2: SQVTM and ANQGSEA. This CDR3 comprises 13 residues. The CDR3 region is CSVVGGVRETQYF. CDR3 DNA sequence: TGCAGCGTTGTTGGGGGAGTGAGGGAGACCCAGTACTTC.

This clone was seen only once. V gene TRBV4-2 combines with J gene TRBJ2-1; 9 nucleotides match TRBD2. CDR3 length: 17 residues. V shed 3 bases and J 7 bases; nucleotides not matched to a gene: 13. Germline V gives CDR1 LGHNA, CDR2 YNFKEQ. The DNA of the CDR3 is TGTGCCAGCAGCCAGACCCTTCAGCGGGGGGCGGGGAATGAGCAGTTCTTC. Translation: CASSQTLQRGAGNEQFF.